The following is a TCR beta chain sequence with its context. The data were produced by immunoSEQ multiplex PCR, yet TCRdb's version contains in-frame clones alone and is incomplete. The sample includes 250,000 to 300,000 clones, about four fifths of them seen just once. The data are from a study of control samples from healthy donors and cancer patients. The V gene's germline CDR1 is SNHLY and CDR2 FYNNEI. The CDR3 consists of 14 residues. V was trimmed by 7 bases and J by 1 base, leaving 11 bases between them. The source material was PBMCs. This receptor was identified in a woman aged 60 to 75 with lung cancer. V gene TRBV2 combines with J gene TRBJ1-5, with D unclear. The CDR3 loop reads CASTRPGSNQPQHF. The DNA of the CDR3 is TGTGCCAGCACCCGACCGGGCAGCAATCAGCCCCAGCATTTT.